In its sample, the clone carrying this T cell receptor beta chain was seen many times. Its antigen is unidentified. The data belong to a study of response to subunit inactivated influenza vaccine. Study-level findings and limits: The authors proposed limited new T cell recruitment per seasonal influenza vaccination.

The CDR3 length is 16 residues. In germline, CDR1 is LGHDT, CDR2 YNNKEL (reference sequence). With 4 bases removed from V and 2 bases from J, the gap between germline ends came to 15 bases. TCRdb reanalysed the RT-PCR reads using MiXCR and keeps one entry per CDR3 protein. The data hold about 160,000 distinct CDR3 sequences, with 11% observed a single time. The chain links TRBV3-1 to TRBJ1-3, with D perhaps TRBD1 (6 bases). The sequence was collected from a man aged 45-65 years who received an inactivated influenza vaccine. The sample here was non-naive T cells sorted from PBMCs, taken 45 days after vaccination. CDR3 DNA sequence: TGTGCCAGCAGCCCTACAGGGTGGGGGACTGGAAACACCATATATTTT. Protein sequence: CASSPTGWGTGNTIYF.